This T cell receptor (beta chain) was recovered during a study of naive and memory T cell subsets. V lost 2 bases to trimming and J lost 2 bases, with 7 bases between them. The CDR3 loop spans 14 amino acids. CDR1 and CDR2 (germline): MDHEN, SYDVKM. Two oligonucleotides, mixed equimolar, formed the beta constant-region primer covering TRBC1 and TRBC2. TCRdb redid the calling of the UMI-ligation and nested PCR reads with MiXCR, one entry per CDR3 protein. Of around 27,000 distinct CDR3 sequences listed, around 10% are singletons. This clonotype was found a few times. V and J are TRBV28 and TRBJ1-5; no definite D call. This receptor was taken from a human donor in good health. The sample was effector memory CD4+ T cells from blood. Subset defined: effector memory, CD45RA- CD27-. CDR3 residues: CASSLTRGNQPQHF. As DNA, the CDR3 is TGTGCCAGCAGTTTAACTAGGGGCAATCAGCCCCAGCATTTT.